These 20 T cell receptor beta chains were sequenced from one sample in a study of blood T cell repertoires in COVID-19. The repertoire was sequenced with immunoSEQ multiplex PCR; TCRdb's copy has only in-frame clones and lacks some. The sample has roughly 150,000 clones; 75% to 85% are singletons. The source material was peripheral blood. Source of these receptors: a woman aged 45-59 years with acute or convalescent COVID-19.

A remark on this clone: Within the sample, other DNA sequences also encode this same CDR3. The rearrangement links TRBV7-9 to TRBJ2-5, with D hard to call. The V gene lost 2 bases and the J gene lost 2 bases, with 9 bases spanning the gap. The germline gives CDR1 SEHNR, CDR2 FQNEAQ (reference sequence). This CDR3 has 14 amino acids. The CDR3 loop reads CASSLIADQETQYF. The DNA for the CDR3 is TGTGCCAGCAGCTTAATTGCGGATCAAGAGACCCAGTACTTC.

This chain links TRBV4-3 with TRBJ2-7; TRBD2 matches 7 bases. The CDR3 contains 14 residues. J was trimmed by 3 bases and V by 2 bases; bases with no gene match: 4. Germline V gene lookup returns CDR1 LGHNA and CDR2 YSLEER. The CDR3 spells CASSQKAGNYEQYF. In DNA, the CDR3 is TGCGCCAGCAGCCAAAAAGCGGGGAACTACGAGCAGTACTTC.

The chain joins TRBV27 to TRBJ1-2; TRBD1 aligns across 9 bases. The germline gives CDR1 MNHEY, CDR2 SMNVEV (reference sequence). V trimming: 5 bases; J trimming: 5 bases; junction bases outside the gene matches: 6. The length of the CDR3 is 14 residues. The CDR3 DNA sequence: TGTGCCAGCAGTCAGACAGGGGGGACTTATGGCTACACCTTC. This codes for CASSQTGGTYGYTF.

The V and J genes are TRBV3-1 (or the pseudogene TRBV3-2) and TRBJ2-1, with D maybe TRBD1 (6 bases). This CDR3 spans 14 amino acids. Germline V gene sequence: CDR1 LGHDT, CDR2 YNNKEL (reference sequence). V shed 6 bases and J shed 0 bases, with 9 bases lying between them. In DNA form, the CDR3 reads TGTGCCAGCAGAGAACAGGGCTCCTACAATGAGCAGTTCTTC. Its protein product is CASREQGSYNEQFF.

This clone was counted between two and nine times. The chain couples TRBV27 to TRBJ2-7; TRBD1 matches 7 bases. Germline V gene sequence: CDR1 MNHEY, CDR2 SMNVEV (reference sequence). Losses at the gene ends were 7 bases for V and 1 base for J; bases not matched to a gene: 4. The CDR3 is 13 residues long. CDR3 in amino acids: CASTQGVSYEQYF. The CDR3, as DNA: TGTGCCAGCACCCAGGGGGTGTCCTACGAGCAGTACTTC.

This clone was recorded a few times. The chain joins TRBV30 to TRBJ2-1; D is undetermined. The CDR3 runs to 13 residues. Germline loops: CDR1 GTSNPN, CDR2 SVGIG (reference sequence). The V and J ends lost 5 bases and 7 bases respectively, with 15 bases between them. CDR3 nucleotide sequence: TGTGCCTGGGAATACCTCTCCGGGAATGAGCAGTTCTTC. Its protein product is CAWEYLSGNEQFF.

This chain joins TRBV7-8 and TRBJ1-5, with no clear D. Per germline, CDR1 SGHVS and CDR2 FQNEAQ. CDR3 size: 12 residues. The V gene lost 6 bases and the J gene lost 7 bases, with 10 bases spanning the gap. The CDR3 DNA follows: TGTGCCAGCAGTACAATCGGGCAGCCCCAGCATTTT. Residues: CASSTIGQPQHF.

The rearrangement links TRBV28 to TRBJ1-4; 9 bases agree with TRBD1. The CDR3 extends over 16 amino acids. Germline CDR1 reads MDHEN; CDR2 reads SYDVKM. V trimming: 5 bases; J trimming: 5 bases; junction bases outside the gene matches: 9. CDR3: CASSPYSGTGNEKLFF. For the CDR3, the DNA is TGTGCCAGCAGTCCGTATTCCGGGACAGGGAATGAAAAACTGTTTTTT.

In this sample, this clone turned up once. V is TRBV7-2 and J is TRBJ2-1, with D maybe TRBD2 (7 bases). CDR1 and CDR2 (germline): SGHTA, FQGNSA. The CDR3 contains 16 residues. Trimming removed 5 bases from V and 7 bases from J, with 21 bases in between. CDR3 in amino acids: CASSPVMGGGQNEQFF. The CDR3 nucleotides are TGTGCCAGCAGCCCCGTGATGGGGGGGGGCCAAAATGAGCAGTTCTTC. Full variable domain (outside the CDR3, taken from reference TRBV7-2 and TRBJ2-1): GAGVSQSPSNKVTEKGKDVELRCDPISGHTALYWYRQSLGQGLEFLIYFQGNSAPDKSGLPSDRFSAERTGGSVSTLTIQRTQQEDSAVYLCASSPVMGGGQNEQFFGPGTRLTVL.

This clone turned up a few times. V is TRBV18 and J is TRBJ2-1; 9 positions match TRBD1. Germline values: CDR1 KGHSH, CDR2 LQKENI. Unmatched junction bases numbered 2, after V lost 3 bases and J lost 8 bases. The CDR3 is made up of 13 amino acids. CDR3 nucleotides: TGTGCCAGCTCACCGACAGGGGGGCATGAGCAGTTCTTC. It codes for CASSPTGGHEQFF.

This clone appeared a single time. As DNA, the CDR3 is TGTGCCAGCAGTCCGACAGGAGGAAACACCATATATTTT. Encoded protein: CASSPTGGNTIYF. The chain carries TRBV28 and TRBJ1-3, with D perhaps TRBD1 (6 bases). The ends were cut back, 5 bases at V and 4 bases at J, with 9 bases in the middle. Germline lookup yields CDR1 MDHEN and CDR2 SYDVKM. The length of the CDR3 is 13 residues.

This clone was picked up a small number of times. The genes are TRBV3-1 (or the pseudogene TRBV3-2) and TRBJ1-1; a weak D match, TRBD1 (5 bases). The CDR3 runs to 16 residues. Trimming removed 2 bases at V and 1 base at J, with 14 bases between. Germline V gene lookup returns CDR1 LGHDT and CDR2 YNNKEL (reference sequence). The CDR3 spells CASSQHSGGENTEAFF. CDR3 bases: TGTGCCAGCAGCCAACACTCGGGGGGGGAGAACACTGAAGCTTTCTTT.

This sequence joins TRBV18 and TRBJ1-2; 8 positions agree with TRBD1. The CDR3 spans 15 residues. CDR1 and CDR2 (germline): KGHSH, LQKENI. J was trimmed by 6 bases and V by 5 bases; bases with no gene match: 11. In nucleotides, the CDR3 is TGTGCCAGCTCATCATCGGACAGGGTAGATAATGGCTACACCTTC. It codes for CASSSSDRVDNGYTF.

Written as DNA, the CDR3 is TGTGCCAGCAGTTACACGACAGGGCTGGGGGGCTACACCTTC. This translates into CASSYTTGLGGYTF. The chain joins TRBV6-5 to TRBJ1-2; TRBD1 agrees at 7 bases. The V segment lost 2 bases and the J segment 8 bases; nucleotides outside the gene matches: 8. Germline CDR1 and CDR2: MNHEY and SVGAGI. The CDR3 has 14 residues.

The genes are TRBV18 and TRBJ1-5, with 8 bases fitting TRBD1. The V and J ends lost 2 bases and 0 bases, in that order; junction bases with no gene match: 12. Germline CDR1 and CDR2: KGHSH and LQKENI. The CDR3 contains 19 residues. The CDR3 DNA follows: TGTGCCAGCTCACCAACTAAGACCGGGACAGGTTATAGCAATCAGCCCCAGCATTTT. It encodes CASSPTKTGTGYSNQPQHF.

This chain links TRBV5-1 with TRBJ1-3; a weak D match, TRBD1 (6 bases). V was shortened by 0 bases and J by 7 bases, with 11 bases between the two germline ends. The CDR3 loop spans 14 amino acids. CDR1 is SGHRS and CDR2 is YFSETQ in the germline V gene. CDR3 in amino acids: CASSLGQVQNTIYF. CDR3 sequence (DNA): TGCGCCAGCAGCTTGGGACAGGTACAGAACACCATATATTTT.

V and J are TRBV2 and TRBJ1-5, with TRBD1 matching over 9 bases. V was pared by 6 bases and J by 5 bases, with 5 bases of the junction left unmatched. The CDR3 length is 14 residues. Germline-derived CDR1 and CDR2 are SNHLY and FYNNEI. The CDR3 nucleotides are TGTGCCAGCAGGGACGACAGGGGGGATCAGCCCCAGCATTTT. Encoded protein: CASRDDRGDQPQHF.

This clone was recorded only once. The J gene is TRBJ1-2, the V gene TRBV4-1, with D possibly being TRBD1 (5 bases). Germline loops: CDR1 MGHRA, CDR2 YSYEKL. With 0 bases removed from V and 4 bases from J, the gap between germline ends came to 18 bases. The CDR3 runs to 17 residues. CDR3 sequence: CASSQDAWGGWGYGYTF. The CDR3 coding sequence is TGCGCCAGCAGCCAAGATGCGTGGGGGGGTTGGGGCTATGGCTACACCTTC.

The CDR3 sequence is CASSPTDGVGGYTF. The CDR3 nucleotides are TGTGCCAGCAGCCCGACCGACGGGGTGGGGGGCTACACCTTC. The rearrangement uses TRBV4-2 and TRBJ1-2; D ambiguous. The CDR3 contains 14 residues. V lost 4 bases and J lost 8, with 17 bases in between. CDR1 is LGHNA and CDR2 is YNFKEQ in the germline V gene.

As for this clone: Other DNA sequences in this specimen translate into the identical CDR3. The chain recombines TRBV7-3 with TRBJ1-1, with 7 nucleotides matching TRBD1. In germline, CDR1 is SGHTA, CDR2 FQGTGA. V lost 2 bases and J lost 4; bases outside the gene matches: 4. The CDR3 consists of 14 residues. The CDR3 loop is CASSLEGASTEAFF. CDR3 nucleotides: TGTGCCAGCAGCTTAGAGGGGGCCAGCACTGAAGCTTTCTTT.